This T cell receptor beta chain originates from a study of T-cell memory formation after mild COVID-19 (dated by TCRdb to about 2021). Study-wide context: TCR sequence clusters from the two donors were largely donor specific. Two young, previously healthy adult volunteers made up the cohort, one male and one female. T-cell clones expanding and contracting after mild COVID-19 in a couple of donors were tracked by longitudinal TCRalpha and TCRbeta repertoire sequencing.

Reads for this sample came from an Illumina NovaSeq 6000. TCRalpha and TCRbeta cDNA libraries were constructed by 5'RACE with constant-segment primers, with sample barcodes and unique molecular identifiers being introduced. Trizol reagent was used to extract RNA from every sample. The libraries were amplified in two PCR steps, and the second step added a second sample barcode and Illumina TruSeq adapters. The libraries were sequenced on an Illumina NovaSeq using 2 x 150 bp paired-end reads. The source study handled its data this way. The reads were demultiplexed and collapsed into UMI-guided consensus sequences using migec v1.2.7. With mixcr v2.1.11, UMI consensuses were aligned to TRA and TRB V and J templates and assembled into clonotypes. A clonotype was counted as expanded or contracted only if both edgeR and NoisET called the change significant, with noise models trained on biological replicates. For edgeR calls, the thresholds were a false discovery rate-adjusted p below 0.01 and a log2 fold-change of 1. As an exploratory analysis of dynamics, max-normalized trajectories of the 1000 most abundant clonotypes were examined by PCA with hierarchical clustering. Each responding clone was given a CD4 or CD8 phenotype based on the CD4+ and CD8+ repertoires, which had been sequenced separately. Clones were called with MiXCR by TCRdb after fastp trimmed the public reads at Q25, and only in-frame beta chains were retained. Merged by CDR3 protein, the rows form single entries marked with the most common genes and DNA. TCRdb, not the original authors, processed these V and J calls. In all, the sample holds a few hundred thousand distinct CDR3 sequences, and 20% to 25% of those were seen once. The ten largest clonotypes hold around 7.7% of the sample.

CDR1 and CDR2 are read off the germline V gene as SNHLY and FYNNEI. From the cysteine up to the phenylalanine, the CDR3 has a length of 14 residues. Only the CDR3 DNA stays, 42 bases, in frame from base 1. V is clipped by 3 bases and J by 4 bases, and the sequence between their germline boundaries is 12 bases long. Ficoll-Paque density gradient centrifugation was used to isolate PBMCs. Worth noting for this clonotype: No cognate antigen has been identified for it. Base-call qualities are not available, and no considerably larger clone is one nucleotide away.

What the research found in general, with its limitations: The detection of some responding clones in pre-infection memory suggests that pre-existing cross-reactive memory T cells joined the SARS-CoV-2 response. Clones that contracted from day 15 to 85 showed balanced CD4/CD8 phenotypes, whereas a second wave of clones that expanded from day 15 to 37 leaned towards CD4+. Contracting CD4+ clones were located mainly in the CM and EM memory subsets, whereas CD8+ clones were found to be enriched in EMRA. SARS-CoV-2 specificity of the second-wave clones peaking on day 37 was not confirmed. Only a couple of mild cases were covered by the study, and larger cohorts that include severe cases with pre-infection samples were considered necessary.

The clonotype originates from an adult woman who had mild COVID-19 (a few samples of this study predate the infection). The sample titles of this study are shuffled in the database, so cell type and time point are left out; the donor was told from shared clones. Recombination joined TRBV2 with TRBJ1-2; the D segment could be TRBD1, given 5 matching bases. The sequenced material came from PBMCs or a T cell subset sorted from them (not recorded which). The CDR3 reads as follows: CASSDSSQGYGYTF. The base sequence is TGTGCCAGCAGTGATTCGTCGCAGGGCTATGGCTACACCTTC.